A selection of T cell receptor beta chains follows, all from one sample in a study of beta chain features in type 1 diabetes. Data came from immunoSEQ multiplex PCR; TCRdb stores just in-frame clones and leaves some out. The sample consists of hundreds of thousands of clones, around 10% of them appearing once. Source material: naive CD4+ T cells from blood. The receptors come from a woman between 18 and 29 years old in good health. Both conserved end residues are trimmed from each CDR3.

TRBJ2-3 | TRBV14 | ASSQVTQWAHGTQY
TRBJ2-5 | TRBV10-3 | AISQRDRAQETQY
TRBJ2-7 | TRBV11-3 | ASSLVNYEQY
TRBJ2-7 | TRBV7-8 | ASSLAPPGLAGGAYEQY
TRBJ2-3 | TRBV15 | ATSNRRDDTQY
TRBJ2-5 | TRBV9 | ASSPRTAEETQY
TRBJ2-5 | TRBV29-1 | SVDSLAGVRQETQY
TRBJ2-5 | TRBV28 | ASTLEGETQY
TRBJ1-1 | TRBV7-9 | ASSLRAGANTEAF
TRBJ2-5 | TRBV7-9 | ASSFTGETQY
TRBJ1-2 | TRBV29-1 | SVDGQVGGYT
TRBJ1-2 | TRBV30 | AWSEQGAGRGYT
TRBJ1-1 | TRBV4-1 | ASRDHRASTEAF
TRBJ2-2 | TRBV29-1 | SVESAGGTGELF
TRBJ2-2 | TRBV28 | ASTENRVTGELF
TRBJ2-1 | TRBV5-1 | ASSLVGVAGGLYNEQF
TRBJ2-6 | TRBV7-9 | ASTVRGAGANVLT
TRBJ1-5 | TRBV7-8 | ASSLRRGRSNQPQH
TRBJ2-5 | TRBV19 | ASSPDRSETQY
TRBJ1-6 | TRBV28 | ASSLLDGHNSPLH
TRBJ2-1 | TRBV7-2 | ASSLQVNNEQF
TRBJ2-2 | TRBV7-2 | ASSLVQVGGELF
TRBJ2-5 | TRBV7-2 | ASSPDRGFETQY
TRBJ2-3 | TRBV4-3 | ASSQEIRTDTQY
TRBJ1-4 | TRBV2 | ASRKGTATNEKLF